This TCR beta chain derives from a study of cytomegalovirus exposure and HLA in healthy donors. The PCR employed 60 Vbeta primers together with 13 Jbeta primers. Some clones are missing from TCRdb's copy, which holds only in-frame ones; the method was immunoSEQ multiplex PCR. The sample has 150,000 to 200,000 clones; roughly four fifths are singletons. Trimming stripped 6 bases from V and 1 base from J, with 7 bases between. Germline CDR1 is KGHSH and CDR2 is LQKENI. The CDR3 runs to 13 residues. The chain uses TRBV18 and TRBJ1-5, with a weak D call TRBD1 (6 bases). The receptor was isolated from a man in his fifties or sixties in good health and CMV-seronegative. The material sequenced was PBMCs. The CDR3 sequence is CASSGQSNQPQHF. The CDR3 DNA reads TGTGCCAGCTCCGGACAGAGCAATCAGCCCCAGCATTTT.